This T cell receptor (beta chain) was obtained from a study of blood T cell repertoires in COVID-19. Study information: PBMCs, B-cell-depleted T cells, or T cells were the source of the cDNA or gDNA that made up the material.

The repertoire was sequenced with immunoSEQ multiplex PCR; TCRdb's copy has only in-frame clones and lacks some. The table includes some 180,000 clones, 87% detected once. V shed 10 bases and J shed 0 bases, with 13 bases lying between them. The CDR3 totals 14 residues. Germline V gene sequence: CDR1 LNHDA, CDR2 SQIVND (reference sequence). The TCR originated in a man in his sixties with active or convalescent COVID-19. Sequences were obtained from peripheral blood. The chain links TRBV19 to TRBJ1-5; a possible D gene is TRBD1 (6 bases). The CDR3 DNA reads as TGTGCCACAAAGGGGGGGCTTAGCAATCAGCCCCAGCATTTT. Translated, it gives CATKGGLSNQPQHF.